These 12 T cell receptor beta chains share one sample of origin, sequenced in a study of shared clonotypes between healthy human individuals (dated by TCRdb to 2020 to 2022). Receptor libraries were prepared by the immunoSEQ multiplex PCR assay. The clones in this table, taken by TCRdb from immuneACCESS, are in-frame only. Not every clone is retained; where verified, under half of the shortfall comes from an unresolved V gene, and the cause of the rest is unknown. In all, the sample holds approximately 2,000,000 clones, and just under 95% of those were seen once. Clones ranked in the top ten supply around 1.7% of the sample. CD8 naive samples were obtained by positive selection for CCR7 among CD45RO-negative cells, yielding a CD45RA+CCR7+ population from which TemRA cells were excluded. Sequencing was carried out using naive CD8+ T cells from PBMCs. The sample's cell subset or site label is to be understood as: CD45RA+CCR7+. The source is a man aged 18 to 35 in good health. Some clones in this sample may be carry-over from other donors' samples.

This chain joins TRBV27 and TRBJ2-1; D could derive from TRBD1 or TRBD2 (5 bases each). The CDR3 runs 16 residues. Germline V gives CDR1 MNHEY, CDR2 SMNVEV (reference sequence). The V end was cut by 0 bases, the J end by 0 bases, with 9 bases between. The CDR3 here is CASSLSKGSSYNEQFF. CDR3 coding DNA: TGTGCCAGCAGTTTATCGAAGGGGAGCTCCTACAATGAGCAGTTCTTC.

The chain carries TRBV6-5 and TRBJ1-1, with D unresolved. The CDR3 has 13 residues. Deletions cut 10 bases from V and 3 bases from J, with 15 bases between. Germline lookup yields CDR1 MNHEY and CDR2 SVGAGI. DNA for the CDR3: TGTGCCACCAGCACGGTCACAGACACTGAAGCTTTCTTT. It specifies CATSTVTDTEAFF.

This clone has just one count. The chain has TRBV9 and TRBJ1-3; no clear D. This CDR3 comprises 15 residues. Trimming took 2 bases from V and 0 from J, leaving 9 bases between them. Looked up from germline, CDR1 is SGDLS and CDR2 is YYNGEE. This chain's CDR3 is CASSVGRRSGNTIYF. The CDR3 DNA reads TGTGCCAGCAGCGTCGGACGTCGCTCTGGAAACACCATATATTTT.

The V gene is TRBV28, the J gene TRBJ1-5, with TRBD1 matching 8 bases. Losses at the gene ends were 8 bases for V and 5 bases for J; bases not matched to a gene: 8. Germline CDR1 MDHEN, CDR2 SYDVKM. The CDR3 is 14 amino acids. The CDR3: CASGGQAGYQPQHF. The CDR3 nucleotides read TGTGCCAGCGGGGGACAGGCTGGCTATCAGCCCCAGCATTTT. Variable domain in full (rest from reference TRBV28 and TRBJ1-5): DVKVTQSSRYLVKRTGEKVFLECVQDMDHENMFWYRQDPGLGLRLIYFSYDVKMKEKGDIPEGYSVSREKKERFSLILESASTNQTSMYLCASGGQAGYQPQHFGDGTRLSIL.

The chain couples TRBV28 to TRBJ2-7; 10 nucleotides match TRBD2. Germline V gene sequence: CDR1 MDHEN, CDR2 SYDVKM. This CDR3 has 14 amino acids. With 6 bases clipped from V and 5 bases from J, the junction kept 7 bases outside the gene matches. The CDR3 loop reads CASSRLAGPHEQYF. The CDR3 DNA sequence: TGTGCCAGCAGCCGACTAGCGGGCCCACACGAGCAGTACTTC.

Note on this clone: The DNA is omitted, as the CDR3 cannot be located on it reliably, and the CDR3 follows TCRdb's listing. The gene calls are TRBV27 and TRBJ2-1. The CDR3 contains 13 residues when both ends are counted. Germline values: CDR1 MNHEY, CDR2 SMNVEV (reference sequence). CDR3 sequence reads: CASSWGTGTVPFF.

The gene calls are TRBV5-6 and TRBJ2-7, with a weak D call TRBD1 (6 bases). With 0 bases removed from V and 4 bases from J, the gap between germline ends came to 11 bases. Germline CDR1 SGHDT, CDR2 YYEEEE. This CDR3 is 14 amino acids long. The chain's CDR3 is CASSLEGVVYEQYF. The CDR3 DNA reads as TGTGCCAGCAGCTTGGAGGGGGTTGTATACGAGCAGTACTTC.

The genes are TRBV28 and TRBJ2-7; 7 nucleotides match TRBD1. CDR3 size: 14 residues. The germline V gene encodes CDR1 MDHEN and CDR2 SYDVKM. J gave up 2 bases and V 6 bases, and 7 bases lay outside the gene matches. The DNA for the CDR3 is TGTGCCAGCAGGGAACAGGGGAATACCTACGAGCAGTACTTC. Its translation: CASREQGNTYEQYF.

Concerning this clone: Other DNA sequences in the same sample also yield this CDR3. The CDR3 region is CSVEGLAGADTQYF. The DNA for the CDR3 is TGCAGCGTTGAAGGGCTAGCGGGGGCAGATACGCAGTATTTT. This chain connects TRBV29-1 to TRBJ2-3; 10 bases are shared with TRBD2. CDR3 length equals 14 residues. Germline CDR1 and CDR2: SQVTM and ANQGSEA. The ends lost 1 base at V and 4 bases at J; junction bases unmatched: 2.

V and J are TRBV6-5 and TRBJ1-2; D remains unclear. The CDR3 contains 14 residues. V was cut by 2 bases and J by 6 bases, with 13 bases left in between. Germline lookup yields CDR1 MNHEY and CDR2 SVGAGI. The CDR3 sequence: CASSYLPGGNGYTF. The DNA for the CDR3 is TGTGCCAGCAGTTACCTCCCGGGAGGGAATGGCTACACCTTC.

The chain uses TRBV28 and TRBJ2-7; 7 nucleotides agree with TRBD1. V dropped 5 bases and J dropped 3; count of bases not matched to a gene: 4. The germline CDR1 and CDR2 sequences are MDHEN and SYDVKM. CDR3 length equals 13 residues. The CDR3 here is CASSTTGIYEQYF. As DNA, the CDR3 is TGTGCCAGCAGTACGACAGGGATCTACGAGCAGTACTTC. The variable domain in full, completed from reference TRBV28 and TRBJ2-7, reads DVKVTQSSRYLVKRTGEKVFLECVQDMDHENMFWYRQDPGLGLRLIYFSYDVKMKEKGDIPEGYSVSREKKERFSLILESASTNQTSMYLCASSTTGIYEQYFGPGTRLTVT.

CDR3 sequence: CASKEVITEAFF. CDR3 DNA sequence: TGTGCCAGCAAAGAGGTTATCACTGAAGCTTTCTTT. The J gene is TRBJ1-1, the V gene TRBV28; D unresolved. Germline values: CDR1 MDHEN, CDR2 SYDVKM. V dropped 7 bases and J dropped 4 bases, with 10 bases sitting between them. This CDR3 is built from 12 residues.